There are many counts of the clone carrying this T cell receptor beta chain. The antigen remains unidentified. Time point described: newly diagnosed GD, antithyroid drugs for less than 3 months. Scientists built the TCR library using RNA that was extracted from PBMCs. CDR3 regions were amplified by Arm-PCR using iRepertoire HTBI primers to build TCR beta libraries. TCRdb re-analysed the multiplex PCR reads in MiXCR, keeping a single row per CDR3 protein. The sample includes over 200,000 distinct CDR3 sequences, about 18% of them seen just once. The entry originates in a study of regulatory T cells in long-lasting Graves disease. Notes on the study in general: A greater number of public clonotypes (approximately 2,500) was shared by persistent patients than by new patients (around 1,000).

The source of this sequence is a female donor with Graves disease. The starting material was peripheral blood mononuclear cells (PBMCs), obtained at new diagnosis, from a patient treated with antithyroid drugs.

CDR3 bases: TGTGCCAGCAGCCCAGGACTAGCGGCCCCTACCCTTGGGGCGTACGAGCAGTACTTC. Its protein product is CASSPGLAAPTLGAYEQYF. J is TRBJ2-7 and V is TRBV9; 10 nucleotides agree with TRBD2. The CDR3 is 19 amino acids. Germline V gene sequence: CDR1 SGDLS, CDR2 YYNGEE. The V gene end was trimmed by 4 bases and the J gene end by 4 bases; junction bases not matched to a gene: 20.